The clone carrying this TCR beta chain was counted a single time. This CDR3 has 16 residues. Trimming removed 5 bases from V and 0 bases from J, with 14 bases in between. Germline V gives CDR1 SNHLY, CDR2 FYNNEI. In the authors' workflow: By means of reference gene primer amplification, nucleated cell counts were estimated. Assay: immunoSEQ multiplex PCR; the TCRdb copy retains only in-frame clones and omits some. V, J and clone size reflect that table, while D and trimming were determined from the DNA. The sample shows tens of thousands of clones, approximately 87% of them seen only once. The data originate from a study of blood T cell repertoires in COVID-19. About the study: From the United States, Italy and Spain came samples of acute and convalescent COVID-19. PBMCs, B-cell-depleted T cells, or T cells provided the cDNA or gDNA that made up the material.

This TCR derives from a man aged 70-80 years with active COVID-19. Sample: peripheral blood. The gene calls are TRBV2 and TRBJ2-1, with TRBD2 as a possible D gene (6 bases). The chain's CDR3 is CASSRDSQSSYNEQFF. The CDR3 bases are TGTGCCAGCAGTCGGGACTCTCAGAGCTCCTACAATGAGCAGTTCTTC.